This T cell receptor beta chain came from a study of cytomegalovirus exposure and HLA in healthy donors. Primers included in the PCR were 60 Vbeta and 13 Jbeta primers. The method was immunoSEQ multiplex PCR; TCRdb's version includes in-frame clones alone and lacks a portion of them. The repertoire holds roughly 170,000 clones, with 77% as singletons. The CDR3 extends over 15 amino acids. Germline CDR1 is SGHNT and CDR2 is YENEEA. Trimming took 6 bases from V and 1 from J, leaving 15 bases between them. The rearrangement joins TRBV11-3 to TRBJ1-1; perhaps TRBD1 as D (5 bases). The sample taken for sequencing was PBMCs. This receptor was taken from a woman under 40 in good health and CMV-seropositive. DNA of the CDR3: TGTGCCAGCAGTTTCGGGGGGTCAAAGAACACTGAAGCTTTCTTT. Translated: CASSFGGSKNTEAFF.